This T cell receptor (beta chain) was sequenced for a study of PD-L1 blockade in urothelial cancer. Looking at the study overall: Previous chemotherapy exposure amounted to 0 to 3 regimens for patients. T cells numbered a median of roughly 150,000 in the blood samples.

The CDR3 extends over 14 amino acids. Germline values: CDR1 SGHRS, CDR2 YFSETQ. The V end was cut by 4 bases, the J end by 0 bases, with 7 bases between. Time point: pretreatment peripheral blood. TCRdb keeps only in-frame clones here, not all; method: immunoSEQ multiplex PCR. The sample records about 56,000 clones, about 85% being singletons. The chain combines TRBV5-1 with TRBJ1-4; tentative D call: TRBD1 (5 bases). This TCR was recovered from a man between 65 and 85 years old with urothelial cancer. Sequences were derived from PBMCs, sampled around atezolizumab (anti-PD-L1) treatment. The CDR3 protein is CASSRQPTNEKLFF. CDR3 nucleotide sequence: TGCGCCAGCAGCCGACAGCCAACTAATGAAAAACTGTTTTTT.